The 13 T cell receptor beta chains below were found in one sample sequenced in a study of cytomegalovirus exposure and HLA in healthy donors. The PCR was carried out with 60 Vbeta primers and 13 Jbeta primers. Profiling relied on immunoSEQ multiplex PCR, and the TCRdb table lists in-frame clones only, not all of them. The sample lists roughly 180,000 clones; 75% to 85% were seen once. The material sequenced was PBMCs. These receptors were collected from a woman in her 50s in good health and CMV-seropositive.

The chain couples TRBV4-2 to TRBJ1-1; TRBD1 might be the D (5 bases). Germline V gene lookup returns CDR1 LGHNA and CDR2 YNFKEQ. V lost 8 bases, J lost 5 bases, and 9 bases lay in between. CDR3 size: 11 residues. The CDR3 DNA is TGTGCCAGCGCCAGGGAAACTGAAGCTTTCTTT. It specifies CASARETEAFF.

This clone was observed once. The chain uses TRBV6-4 and TRBJ1-6; 9 nucleotides match TRBD1. The germline gives CDR1 MRHNA, CDR2 SNTAGT. The CDR3 covers 14 residues. V was clipped by 6 bases and J by 8 bases; unmatched bases: 5. The CDR3 sequence: CASSPTGGDSPLHF. CDR3 bases: TGTGCCAGCAGCCCAACAGGGGGCGATTCACCCCTCCACTTT.

This clone was picked up a small number of times. The chain couples TRBV5-4 to TRBJ2-6; tentative D call: TRBD1 (6 bases). The CDR3 length is 17 residues. CDR1 and CDR2 from the germline V gene are SGHNT and YYREEE (reference sequence). V was trimmed by 4 bases and J by 2 bases, leaving 16 bases between them. The CDR3 DNA is TGTGCCAGCAGCAGTAACAGGGTGAATACTGGGGCCAACGTCCTGACTTTC. Translation: CASSSNRVNTGANVLTF. Full variable domain (outside the CDR3, taken from reference TRBV5-4 and TRBJ2-6): ETGVTQSPTHLIKTRGQQVTLRCSSQSGHNTVSWYQQALGQGPQFIFQYYREEENGRGNFPPRFSGLQFPNYSSELNVNALELDDSALYLCASSSNRVNTGANVLTFGAGSRLTVL.

The V and J genes are TRBV5-1 and TRBJ2-5, with D possibly being TRBD2 (7 bases). The CDR3 is 15 amino acids. V was clipped by 5 bases and J by 5 bases, with 19 bases between them. The germline V gene encodes CDR1 SGHRS and CDR2 YFSETQ. The CDR3 nucleotides are TGCGCCAGCAGTGCTGGTCGTGGGGGGGCCGAGACCCAGTACTTC. This encodes CASSAGRGGAETQYF.

The chain employs TRBV12-5 and TRBJ1-3; D remains unclear. V lost 1 base to trimming and J lost 4 bases, with 8 bases between them. This CDR3 is 14 amino acids long. Germline V gene sequence: CDR1 LGHNT, CDR2 FRNRAP. The CDR3: CASGLGTRGNTIYF. In DNA, the CDR3 is TGTGCTAGTGGTTTGGGTACGAGGGGAAACACCATATATTTT. Using reference TRBV12-5 and TRBJ1-3 for the parts outside the CDR3, the full variable domain is DARVTQTPRHKVTEMGQEVTMRCQPILGHNTVFWYRQTMMQGLELLAYFRNRAPLDDSGMPKDRFSAEMPDATLATLKIQPSEPRDSAVYFCASGLGTRGNTIYFGEGSWLTVV.

V usage is TRBV19 and J usage is TRBJ1-1, with no clear D. The V and J ends lost 5 bases and 4 bases respectively, with 11 bases between them. CDR3 length: 13 amino acids. Germline loops: CDR1 LNHDA, CDR2 SQIVND (reference sequence). CDR3 region: CASSVRIFTEAFF. The DNA of the CDR3 is TGTGCCAGTAGTGTCAGAATTTTCACTGAAGCTTTCTTT.

V is TRBV5-1 and J is TRBJ1-5, with D unresolved. V was clipped by 0 bases and J by 4 bases, with 5 bases between them. Germline V CDR1 and CDR2: SGHRS, YFSETQ. This CDR3 has 13 residues. CDR3 sequence: CASSLELNQPQHF. CDR3 nucleotide sequence: TGCGCCAGCAGCTTGGAGCTTAATCAGCCCCAGCATTTT.

As for this clone: This CDR3 is also generated by other DNA sequences in the sample. The chain carries TRBV7-3 and TRBJ2-2, with 9 bases lining up with TRBD2. J was trimmed by 5 bases and V by 4 bases; bases with no gene match: 2. This CDR3 contains 14 residues. Looked up from germline, CDR1 is SGHTA and CDR2 is FQGTGA. The CDR3 spells CASSSTSGTGELFF. CDR3 in DNA: TGTGCCAGCAGCTCGACTAGCGGTACCGGGGAGCTGTTTTTT.

The rearrangement uses TRBV5-4 and TRBJ1-1, with TRBD1 as a possible D gene (6 bases). Trimming shortened V by 0 bases and J by 4 bases, and 16 bases separated the two germline ends. This CDR3 comprises 16 residues. CDR1 SGHNT and CDR2 YYREEE come from the germline V gene (reference sequence). Here the CDR3 DNA reads TGTGCCAGCAGCTTGGCAGGGGCCCTGTTGACCACTGAAGCTTTCTTT. It codes for CASSLAGALLTTEAFF.

The rearrangement joins TRBV9 to TRBJ1-5; D is undetermined. Germline assignment: CDR1 SGDLS and CDR2 YYNGEE. Trimming removed 4 bases from V and 7 bases from J, with 15 bases in between. CDR3 length equals 14 residues. CDR3 residues: CASSPGVGGQPQHF. CDR3 nucleotide sequence: TGTGCCAGCAGCCCGGGTGTGGGTGGCCAGCCCCAGCATTTT.

The chain combines TRBV6-1 with TRBJ1-1, with 9 bases that match TRBD1. The CDR3 loop spans 15 amino acids. Trimming cost V 6 bases and J 1 base; bases outside gene matches: 6. CDR1 is MNHNS, CDR2 SASEGT, per germline. The CDR3 DNA reads as TGTGCCAGCAGGGATCCGGGACAGGGGAACACTGAAGCTTTCTTT. Residues: CASRDPGQGNTEAFF.

This clone was observed once. The genes are TRBV2 and TRBJ1-5, with TRBD1 identical over 8 bases. Germline CDR1 is SNHLY and CDR2 is FYNNEI. CDR3 length: 17 residues. V trimming: 1 base; J trimming: 6 bases; junction bases outside the gene matches: 11. Written as DNA, the CDR3 is TGTGCCAGCAGTGAAGTAGGCGGGGCAGGGGGCGGTCAGCCCCAGCATTTT. The encoded protein is CASSEVGGAGGGQPQHF.

The chain uses TRBV19 and TRBJ1-2, with a weak D call TRBD1 (5 bases). The CDR3 covers 14 residues. CDR1 is LNHDA and CDR2 is SQIVND in the germline V gene (reference sequence). Trimming cost V 3 bases and J 7 bases, with 15 bases left between them. CDR3 loop: CASSIGGVSFGYTF. As DNA, the CDR3 is TGTGCCAGTAGTATTGGAGGGGTCAGCTTTGGCTACACCTTC.